Following are 13 T cell receptor beta chains from one sample sequenced in a study of cytomegalovirus exposure and HLA in healthy donors. PCR was performed using 60 Vbeta and 13 Jbeta primers. Sequencing was performed with immunoSEQ multiplex PCR; in TCRdb, only in-frame clones are kept and a portion is missing. The profile shows some 190,000 clones, approximately 80% of them singletons. Sequenced sample: PBMCs. The source is a girl between 10 and 17 years old in good health and CMV-seropositive.

The chain links TRBV6-1 to TRBJ2-1; 12 bases align to TRBD1. The CDR3 totals 18 residues. With V trimmed by 2 bases and J by 8 bases, 13 bases remained unmatched. The germline CDR1 and CDR2 sequences are MNHNS and SASEGT. CDR3 DNA: TGTGCCAGCAGTGAATTCCTCTCCGGGACAGGGGGCTGGGATGAGCAGTTCTTC. Its protein is CASSEFLSGTGGWDEQFF.

This clone came up once. The V and J genes are TRBV30 and TRBJ2-7; 10 bases match TRBD1. Germline V gives CDR1 GTSNPN, CDR2 SVGIG (reference sequence). The ends lost 2 bases at V and 6 bases at J; junction bases unmatched: 4. The length of the CDR3 is 13 residues. The DNA of the CDR3 is TGTGCCTGGAGTTGGACAGGGGGGTCCGAGCAGTACTTC. Translation: CAWSWTGGSEQYF.

The rearrangement uses TRBV19 and TRBJ1-1; D is possibly TRBD1 (5 bases). The CDR3 runs to 14 residues. From germline, CDR1 is LNHDA and CDR2 SQIVND (reference sequence). V was trimmed by 6 bases and J by 0 bases, leaving 11 bases between them. CDR3 bases: TGTGCCAGTAGGAAATCGGACATGAACACTGAAGCTTTCTTT. Protein sequence: CASRKSDMNTEAFF.

This clone was seen a few times. The V gene is TRBV6-5, the J gene TRBJ1-5, with 8 bases identical to TRBD1. In germline, CDR1 is MNHEY, CDR2 SVGAGI. The CDR3 covers 15 residues. V shed 4 bases, J shed 4 bases, and the junction held 6 bases outside the gene matches. This CDR3 reads CASSFAGTGNQPQHF. The CDR3 DNA reads TGTGCCAGCAGTTTCGCTGGGACAGGTAATCAGCCCCAGCATTTT.

The chain links TRBV6-6 to TRBJ1-1; no firm D call. The germline V gene encodes CDR1 MNHNY and CDR2 SVGAGI (reference sequence). The CDR3 runs to 13 residues. Trimming cost V 5 bases and J 4 bases, with 11 bases left between them. The CDR3 DNA sequence: TGTGCCAGCAGTACCCCCCTGAGCACTGAAGCTTTCTTT. Amino acid sequence: CASSTPLSTEAFF.

The chain combines TRBV2 with TRBJ2-7; 13 bases are a match to TRBD2. Germline V CDR1 and CDR2: SNHLY, FYNNEI. The CDR3 has 17 amino acids. With 6 bases clipped from V and 2 bases from J, the junction kept 10 bases outside the gene matches. The CDR3 coding sequence is TGTGCCAGCAGCGGAGCGACTAGCGGGAGGAACCCCTACGAGCAGTACTTC. Protein product: CASSGATSGRNPYEQYF.

This clone occurred once. DNA for the CDR3: TGTGCCACCCTCAGGAAGACAGGTGGAAACACCATATATTTT. Amino acid sequence: CATLRKTGGNTIYF. This chain uses TRBV6-5 with TRBJ1-3; tentatively, D is TRBD1 (6 bases). CDR1 and CDR2 from the germline V gene are MNHEY and SVGAGI. The CDR3 covers 14 residues. V lost 10 bases and J 3 bases, leaving 16 bases between the germline ends.

The CDR3 loop is CASSETRLAGVETQYF. The CDR3 DNA sequence: TGTGCCAGCAGTGAAACCCGACTAGCGGGAGTGGAGACCCAGTACTTC. The chain has TRBV2 and TRBJ2-5; 12 bases fit TRBD2. J gave up 5 bases and V 2 bases, and 6 bases lay outside the gene matches. Per the germline V gene, CDR1 is SNHLY and CDR2 is FYNNEI. CDR3 length: 16 residues.

The chain is built from TRBV4-3 and TRBJ2-5; TRBD2 is a possible D gene (6 bases). The CDR3 has 16 amino acids. Germline values: CDR1 LGHNA, CDR2 YSLEER. Trimming took 1 base from V and 4 from J, leaving 16 bases between them. The CDR3: CASSQGTPTSRETQYF. The CDR3 DNA reads as TGCGCCAGCAGCCAAGGGACCCCCACTAGCCGAGAGACCCAGTACTTC.

The V and J genes are TRBV6-1 and TRBJ1-4; D is ambiguous. V was clipped by 2 bases and J by 1 base, with 14 bases between them. This CDR3 comprises 17 residues. Per germline, CDR1 MNHNS and CDR2 SASEGT. CDR3 loop: CASSERMVPGTNEKLFF. CDR3 in DNA: TGTGCCAGCAGTGAAAGGATGGTGCCAGGAACTAATGAAAAACTGTTTTTT.

The gene calls are TRBV30 and TRBJ1-2; D gene ambiguous. There are 13 residues in the CDR3. Germline lookup yields CDR1 GTSNPN and CDR2 SVGIG (reference sequence). Between the trimmed V and J ends, which lost 4 bases and 8 bases, there was a span of 17 bases. The CDR3 DNA reads TGTGCCTGGACCAATGACGGGAGATCCGGCTACACCTTC. It yields the protein CAWTNDGRSGYTF.

This chain uses TRBV15 with TRBJ2-3; D unresolved. CDR1 and CDR2 (germline): LNHNV, YYDKDF (reference sequence). This CDR3 region has 11 residues. The V and J ends lost 8 bases and 6 bases respectively, with 9 bases between them. CDR3 sequence reads: CATGPEDTQYF. The CDR3 coding sequence is TGTGCCACCGGGCCCGAGGATACGCAGTATTTT.

V gene TRBV6-6 combines with J gene TRBJ1-1; D is perhaps TRBD1 (5 bases). This CDR3 has 16 amino acids. Looked up from germline, CDR1 is MNHNY and CDR2 is SVGAGI (reference sequence). The V and J ends lost 4 bases and 6 bases respectively, with 21 bases between them. The CDR3 protein is CASSSPGVALGSEAFF. CDR3 nucleotides: TGTGCCAGCAGTTCCCCGGGGGTAGCTCTAGGTTCTGAAGCTTTCTTT.